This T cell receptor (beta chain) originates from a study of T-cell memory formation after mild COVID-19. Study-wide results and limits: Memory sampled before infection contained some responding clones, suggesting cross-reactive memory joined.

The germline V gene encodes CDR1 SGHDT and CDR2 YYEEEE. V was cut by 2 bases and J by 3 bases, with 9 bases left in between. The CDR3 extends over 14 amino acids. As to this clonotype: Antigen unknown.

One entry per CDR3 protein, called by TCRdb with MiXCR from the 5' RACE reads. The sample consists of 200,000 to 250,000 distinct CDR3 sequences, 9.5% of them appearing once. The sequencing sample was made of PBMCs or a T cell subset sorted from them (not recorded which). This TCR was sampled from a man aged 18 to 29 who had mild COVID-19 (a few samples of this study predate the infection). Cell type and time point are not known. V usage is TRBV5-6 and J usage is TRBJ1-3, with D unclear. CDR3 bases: TGTGCCAGCAGCTTCGAACCTGTTGGAAACACCATATATTTT. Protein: CASSFEPVGNTIYF.